Presented here are 12 T cell receptor beta chains from one specimen sequenced in a study of long-term antiretroviral therapy in people with HIV. It was version v3.0 of the immunoSEQ assay that was run at survey level. Using immunoSEQ multiplex PCR, the repertoire was profiled, and TCRdb retains in-frame clones only, with some absent. This sample carries over 25,000 clones, approximately 88% of them seen once, and the ten largest clones take over 9%. The material sequenced was unsorted PBMCs, taken 2.7 to 2.8 years after starting antiretroviral therapy. These receptors were taken from a man aged 25-45 years with HIV.

This chain joins TRBV6-5 and TRBJ2-7, with D perhaps TRBD2 (5 bases). Germline CDR1 MNHEY, CDR2 SVGAGI. Deletions cut 3 bases from V and 0 bases from J, with 9 bases between. CDR3 length: 14 residues. Written as DNA, the CDR3 is TGTGCCAGCAGTTATGAGGGCAGCTCCTACGAGCAGTACTTC. Translation gives CASSYEGSSYEQYF.

This chain connects TRBV25-1 to TRBJ2-3, with 9 bases lining up with TRBD1. V lost 1 base to trimming and J lost 2 bases; unmatched junction nucleotides: 4. Germline V gene data show CDR1 as MGHDK and CDR2 as SYGVNS. The CDR3 is 16 residues long. The DNA for the CDR3 is TGTGCCAGCAGTGAATCCAGGGACAGGGCCACAGATACGCAGTATTTT. Amino acids: CASSESRDRATDTQYF.

This chain joins TRBV9 and TRBJ2-7; 9 bases match TRBD1. This CDR3 has 15 amino acids. Per the germline V gene, CDR1 is SGDLS and CDR2 is YYNGEE. Germline trimming cut 0 bases from V and 6 bases from J; bases unmatched to any gene: 7. CDR3 in amino acids: CASSVEGTGLGEQYF. The CDR3 region has the DNA TGTGCCAGCAGCGTAGAGGGGACAGGGTTAGGCGAGCAGTACTTC. The full variable domain, rest sourced from reference TRBV9 and TRBJ2-7, is DSGVTQTPKHLITATGQRVTLRCSPRSGDLSVYWYQQSLDQGLQFLIQYYNGEERAKGNILERFSAQQFPDLHSELNLSSLELGDSALYFCASSVEGTGLGEQYFGPGTRLTVT.

This chain joins TRBV27 and TRBJ2-7; D ambiguous. Deletions cut 2 bases from V and 4 bases from J, with 12 bases between. The CDR3 covers 14 residues. Germline CDR1 reads MNHEY; CDR2 reads SMNVEV (reference sequence). The CDR3 spells CASSLEPGFYEQYF. CDR3 nucleotide sequence: TGTGCCAGCAGTTTAGAGCCAGGTTTTTACGAGCAGTACTTC.

The rearrangement joins TRBV28 to TRBJ2-5; TRBD2 is a possible D gene (6 bases). The CDR3 is 16 amino acids. The germline V gene has CDR1 MDHEN and CDR2 SYDVKM. The V end was cut by 6 bases, the J end by 2 bases, with 19 bases between. The CDR3 nucleotides are TGTGCCAGCAGCCCCCAGGGACTGGGCTCACAAGAGACCCAGTACTTC. Translation: CASSPQGLGSQETQYF.

J is TRBJ1-2 and V is TRBV11-2, with 8 positions matching TRBD1. V was clipped by 5 bases and J by 2 bases; unmatched bases: 4. This CDR3 is built from 14 residues. The V gene's germline CDR1 is SGHAT and CDR2 FQNNGV. CDR3 in DNA: TGTGCCAGCAGCCGGACAGGGCAAAACTATGGCTACACCTTC. Protein: CASSRTGQNYGYTF.

The chain uses TRBV9 and TRBJ2-5; TRBD2 matches 10 bases. The junction had 3 bases not matched to a gene; V was cut back by 3 bases and J by 4 bases. This CDR3 is built from 14 residues. The V gene's germline CDR1 is SGDLS and CDR2 YYNGEE. In DNA form, the CDR3 reads TGTGCCAGCAGCGCCCTAGCGGGAGTAGAGACCCAGTACTTC. This encodes CASSALAGVETQYF.

This rearrangement joins TRBV2 to TRBJ2-7; 12 bases match TRBD2. Germline CDR1 reads SNHLY; CDR2 reads FYNNEI. V dropped 4 bases and J dropped 0; count of bases not matched to a gene: 4. This CDR3 has 16 residues. The CDR3 nucleotides read TGTGCCAGCAGTGCTACTAGCGGGGGGACCTCCTACGAGCAGTACTTC. It specifies CASSATSGGTSYEQYF.

V gene TRBV5-4 combines with J gene TRBJ1-1; D unclear. The germline V gene has CDR1 SGHNT and CDR2 YYREEE (reference sequence). The CDR3 spans 15 residues. V was shortened by 4 bases and J by 0 bases, with 13 bases between the two germline ends. CDR3 protein: CASSPETLMNTEAFF. The CDR3 nucleotides are TGTGCCAGCAGCCCCGAGACCCTTATGAACACTGAAGCTTTCTTT.

The chain employs TRBV11-3 and TRBJ1-1; 9 nucleotides align to TRBD1. V shed 0 bases and J 5 bases; nucleotides not matched to a gene: 1. Germline V gene sequence: CDR1 SGHNT, CDR2 YENEEA. This CDR3 has 14 residues. The CDR3 sequence is CASSLDGTGTEAFF. CDR3 in DNA: TGTGCCAGCAGCTTAGATGGGACAGGGACTGAAGCTTTCTTT.

There are a few counts of this clone. Written as DNA, the CDR3 is TGTGCCAGCGGCTCCTGGCGGACAGGGTCCCACGGGGACTATGGCTACACCTTC. The encoded protein is CASGSWRTGSHGDYGYTF. The genes are TRBV27 and TRBJ1-2, with 8 bases identical to TRBD1. The ends lost 8 bases at V and 3 bases at J; junction bases unmatched: 20. The CDR3 is 18 amino acids. Germline CDR1 MNHEY, CDR2 SMNVEV (reference sequence).

This chain joins TRBV20-1 and TRBJ2-1; D remains unclear. CDR3 size: 8 residues. Looked up from germline, CDR1 is DFQATT and CDR2 is SNEGSKA (reference sequence). The chain's CDR3 is CRRNEQFF. The CDR3 bases are TGCAGGAGAAATGAGCAGTTCTTC.